What follows is one T cell receptor (beta chain) and its context. Per the original data handling: Scientists estimated how many nucleated cells there were by amplifying reference gene primers. This table comes from immunoSEQ multiplex PCR, and its TCRdb copy is limited to in-frame clones, with some not included. The DNA gave D and trimming, while V, J and clone size come from that table. This table holds 130,000 or so clones, about four fifths found once. This specimen comes from a study of blood T cell repertoires in COVID-19. Across the study: Both acute and convalescent COVID-19 samples were obtained from the United States, Italy and Spain.

Germline-derived CDR1 and CDR2 are SGHRS and YFSETQ. Trimming removed 2 bases from V and 4 bases from J, with 8 bases in between. The CDR3 is 13 residues long. Seattle researchers signed up patients amid active infection and tracked them longitudinally. This clonotype originated in a man in his thirties or forties with COVID-19, enrolled during active disease. The rearrangement links TRBV5-1 to TRBJ2-3; D is undetermined. The specimen was peripheral blood. The CDR3: CASSFLTADTQYF. In nucleotides, the CDR3 is TGCGCCAGCAGCTTTCTAACTGCAGATACGCAGTATTTT.